Included here is one T cell receptor beta chain sequence, with context. What it binds is unknown. These data are taken from a study of cytomegalovirus exposure and HLA in healthy donors. Study-level results: Accurate predictions that matched the HLA-A and HLA-B alleles of most subjects were reportedly made from TCR beta sequences. Among the sequence variants, a highly shared cluster was likely an artifact of sequencing. Common viral pathogens were later found to be apparently linked to several of the most significant clusters.

This PCR relied on a set of 60 Vbeta primers and 13 Jbeta primers. Profiling relied on immunoSEQ multiplex PCR, and the TCRdb table lists in-frame clones only, not all of them. The table includes about 130,000 clones, 85% to 90% detected once. This CDR3 is 14 amino acids long. Trimming took 6 bases from V and 4 from J, leaving 15 bases between them. Germline CDR1 and CDR2: SNHLY and FYNNEI. The sequenced sample consisted of PBMCs. This receptor was identified in a woman aged 25-40 years in good health and CMV-seropositive. V is TRBV2 and J is TRBJ1-1; D gene ambiguous. CDR3 amino acids: CASSLDSGATEAFF. In nucleotides, the CDR3 is TGTGCCAGCAGCTTGGACTCCGGAGCCACTGAAGCTTTCTTT.